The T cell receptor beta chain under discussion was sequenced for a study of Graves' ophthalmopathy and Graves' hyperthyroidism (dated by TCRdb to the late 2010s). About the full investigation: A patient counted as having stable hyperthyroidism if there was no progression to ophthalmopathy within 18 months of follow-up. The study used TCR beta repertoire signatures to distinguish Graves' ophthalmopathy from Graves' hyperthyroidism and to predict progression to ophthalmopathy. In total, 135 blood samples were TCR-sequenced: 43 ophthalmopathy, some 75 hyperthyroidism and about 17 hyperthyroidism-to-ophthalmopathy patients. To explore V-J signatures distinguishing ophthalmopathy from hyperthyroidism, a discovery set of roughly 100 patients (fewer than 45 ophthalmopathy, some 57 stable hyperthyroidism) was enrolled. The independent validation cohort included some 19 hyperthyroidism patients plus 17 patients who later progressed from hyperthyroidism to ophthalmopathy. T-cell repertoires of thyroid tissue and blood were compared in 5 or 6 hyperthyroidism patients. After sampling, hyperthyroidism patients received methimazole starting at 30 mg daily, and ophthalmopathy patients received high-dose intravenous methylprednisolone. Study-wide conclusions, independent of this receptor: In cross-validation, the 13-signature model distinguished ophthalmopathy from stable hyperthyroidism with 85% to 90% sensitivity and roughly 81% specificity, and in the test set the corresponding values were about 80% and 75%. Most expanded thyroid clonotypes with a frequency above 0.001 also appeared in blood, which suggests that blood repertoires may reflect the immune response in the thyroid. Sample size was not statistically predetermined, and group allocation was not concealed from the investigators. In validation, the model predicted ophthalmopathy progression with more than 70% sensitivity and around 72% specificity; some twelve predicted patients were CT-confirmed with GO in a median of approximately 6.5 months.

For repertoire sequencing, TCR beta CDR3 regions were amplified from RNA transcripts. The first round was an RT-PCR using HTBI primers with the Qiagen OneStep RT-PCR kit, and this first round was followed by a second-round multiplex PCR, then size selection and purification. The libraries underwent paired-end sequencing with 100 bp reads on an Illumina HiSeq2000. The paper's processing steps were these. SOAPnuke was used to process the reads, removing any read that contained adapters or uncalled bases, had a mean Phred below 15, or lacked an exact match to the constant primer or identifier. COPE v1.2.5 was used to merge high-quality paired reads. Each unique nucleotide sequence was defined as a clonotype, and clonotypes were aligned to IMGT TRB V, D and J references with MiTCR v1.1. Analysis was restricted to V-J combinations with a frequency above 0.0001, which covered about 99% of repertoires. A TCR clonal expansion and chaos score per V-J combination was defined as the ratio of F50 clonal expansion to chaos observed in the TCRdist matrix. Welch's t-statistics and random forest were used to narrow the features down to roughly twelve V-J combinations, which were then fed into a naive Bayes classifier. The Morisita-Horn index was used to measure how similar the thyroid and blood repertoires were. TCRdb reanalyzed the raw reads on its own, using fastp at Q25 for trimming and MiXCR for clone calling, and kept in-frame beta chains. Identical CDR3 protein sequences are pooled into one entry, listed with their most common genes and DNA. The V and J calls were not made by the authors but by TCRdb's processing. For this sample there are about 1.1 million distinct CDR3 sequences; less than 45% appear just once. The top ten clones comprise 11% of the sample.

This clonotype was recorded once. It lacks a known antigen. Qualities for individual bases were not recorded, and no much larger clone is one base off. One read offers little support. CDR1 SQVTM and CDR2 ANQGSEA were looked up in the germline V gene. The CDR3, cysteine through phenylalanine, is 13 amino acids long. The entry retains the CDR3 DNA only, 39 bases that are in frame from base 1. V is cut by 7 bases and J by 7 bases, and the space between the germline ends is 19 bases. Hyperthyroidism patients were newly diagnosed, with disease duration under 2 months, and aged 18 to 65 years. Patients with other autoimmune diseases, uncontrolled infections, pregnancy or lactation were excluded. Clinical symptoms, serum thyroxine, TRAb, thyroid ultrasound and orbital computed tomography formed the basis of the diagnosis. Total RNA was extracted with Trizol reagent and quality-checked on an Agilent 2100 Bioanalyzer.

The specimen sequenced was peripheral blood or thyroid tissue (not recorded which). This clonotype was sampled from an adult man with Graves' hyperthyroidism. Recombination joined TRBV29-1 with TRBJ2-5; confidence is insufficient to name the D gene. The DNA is TGCAGCGCCCGGTCGTTGGAAGAGTTGACCCAGTACTTC. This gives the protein CSARSLEELTQYF.